A single sample gave rise to the 21 T cell receptor beta chains below, sequenced in a study of cytomegalovirus exposure and HLA in healthy donors. Primers for the PCR totalled 60 Vbeta and 13 Jbeta. Here immunoSEQ multiplex PCR was the method, and the copy in TCRdb shows in-frame clones only, minus some. The table shows 200,000 to 250,000 clones, with around 79% occurring only once. The sequenced material came from PBMCs. Receptor source: a man between 18 and 35 years old in good health and CMV-seronegative.

To note about this clone: Other DNA sequences in this specimen translate into the identical CDR3. This rearrangement joins TRBV20-1 to TRBJ2-1, with D unresolved. The CDR3 has 11 residues. The V and J ends lost 1 base and 5 bases respectively, with 3 bases between them. Germline assignment: CDR1 DFQATT and CDR2 SNEGSKA (reference sequence). CDR3 nucleotides: TGCAGTGCTAGAGCGGACAATGAGCAGTTCTTC. This encodes CSARADNEQFF.

The chain uses TRBV7-2 and TRBJ2-2, with 8 nucleotides matching TRBD2. CDR1 SGHTA and CDR2 FQGNSA come from the germline V gene. J lost 9 bases, V lost 6 bases, and 9 bases had no gene match. The CDR3 spans 14 residues. DNA for the CDR3: TGTGCCAGCAGTCTTGCGGGACTAGACCGGGAGCTGTTTTTT. It encodes CASSLAGLDRELFF.

This clone was observed once. The chain links TRBV4-3 to TRBJ2-7; 10 nucleotides match TRBD1. V gave up 1 base and J gave up 4 bases; unmatched junction bases: 1. The CDR3 has 14 amino acids. The germline CDR1 and CDR2 sequences are LGHNA and YSLEER. This CDR3 reads CASSQGQGAYEQYF. CDR3 bases: TGCGCCAGCAGCCAAGGACAGGGGGCGTACGAGCAGTACTTC.

The chain carries TRBV9 and TRBJ2-3, with D possibly being TRBD1 (6 bases). This CDR3 is 15 amino acids long. V gave up 1 base and J gave up 5 bases, with 14 bases separating them. Germline V lookup: CDR1 SGDLS, CDR2 YYNGEE. This chain's CDR3 is CASSVRPKGVDTQYF. The CDR3 nucleotides are TGTGCCAGCAGCGTAAGACCGAAGGGGGTAGATACGCAGTATTTT. The whole variable domain, remainder taken from reference TRBV9 and TRBJ2-3, is DSGVTQTPKHLITATGQRVTLRCSPRSGDLSVYWYQQSLDQGLQFLIQYYNGEERAKGNILERFSAQQFPDLHSELNLSSLELGDSALYFCASSVRPKGVDTQYFGPGTRLTVL.

In DNA form, the CDR3 reads TGTGCCAGCAGTGAAAAGGAGACAGGGAATGAAAAACTGTTTTTT. Amino acids: CASSEKETGNEKLFF. V gene TRBV6-1 combines with J gene TRBJ1-4; TRBD1 agrees at 7 bases. The germline CDR1 and CDR2 sequences are MNHNS and SASEGT. This CDR3 has 15 amino acids. Trimming removed 2 bases from V and 5 bases from J; junction bases left unmatched: 5.

Worth noting for this clone: At the DNA level, this CDR3 is encoded by other sequences in the same sample as well. The rearrangement uses TRBV30 and TRBJ1-6; 8 bases line up with TRBD1. The CDR3 has 14 amino acids. With 0 bases clipped from V and 7 bases from J, the junction kept 2 bases outside the gene matches. The germline V gene encodes CDR1 GTSNPN and CDR2 SVGIG (reference sequence). CDR3 amino acids: CAWSVPGGNSPLHF. The CDR3 DNA reads as TGTGCCTGGAGTGTTCCAGGGGGCAATTCACCCCTCCACTTT.

This chain joins TRBV30 and TRBJ1-2; the D is unclear. The germline V gene encodes CDR1 GTSNPN and CDR2 SVGIG (reference sequence). There are 15 residues in the CDR3. Trimming took off 0 bases at V and 4 bases at J, with 15 bases between the two ends. The CDR3 sequence: CAWSVRGWASYGYTF. The CDR3 DNA reads as TGTGCCTGGAGTGTAAGAGGGTGGGCGTCCTATGGCTACACCTTC.

This chain joins TRBV5-1 and TRBJ1-3; D ambiguous. V was pared by 7 bases and J by 0 bases, with 11 bases between. Germline CDR1 and CDR2: SGHRS and YFSETQ. CDR3 length equals 14 residues. Here the CDR3 reads CASSLVNSGNTIYF. CDR3 bases: TGCGCCAGCTCTCTCGTTAACTCTGGAAACACCATATATTTT.

The rearrangement joins TRBV18 to TRBJ1-6; TRBD1 agrees at 7 bases. The CDR3 totals 17 residues. V trimming: 3 bases; J trimming: 6 bases; junction bases outside the gene matches: 11. Looked up from germline, CDR1 is KGHSH and CDR2 is LQKENI. The CDR3 protein is CASSPIQTGMGNSPLHF. In nucleotides, the CDR3 is TGTGCCAGCTCACCTATCCAGACAGGGATGGGTAATTCACCCCTCCACTTT.

This clone was seen only once. This sequence joins TRBV25-1 and TRBJ1-6; D call uncertain. V was trimmed by 1 base and J by 7 bases, leaving 8 bases between them. CDR3 length equals 14 residues. Germline loops: CDR1 MGHDK, CDR2 SYGVNS. The CDR3 loop reads CASSELPGNSPLHF. CDR3 in DNA: TGTGCCAGCAGTGAATTGCCGGGGAATTCACCCCTCCACTTT. The entire variable domain, with the rest obtained from reference TRBV25-1 and TRBJ1-6, is as follows: EADIYQTPRYLVIGTGKKITLECSQTMGHDKMYWYQQDPGMELHLIHYSYGVNSTEKGDLSSESTVSRIRTEHFPLTLESARPSHTSQYLCASSELPGNSPLHFGNGTRLTVT.

Notes on this clone: One junction end disagrees with the germline gene, perhaps due to a read error. At the DNA level, this CDR3 is encoded by other sequences in the same sample as well. This chain connects TRBV6-1 to TRBJ1-5, with 9 bases identical to TRBD1. The CDR3 has 17 residues. In germline, CDR1 is MNHNS, CDR2 SASEGT. This CDR3 reads CASSEHRGRVDNQPQHF. The DNA for the CDR3 is TGCGCCAGCAGTGAACACAGGGGGCGAGTGGACAATCAGCCCCAGCATTTT.

This chain uses TRBV29-1 with TRBJ1-2; perhaps TRBD1 as D (6 bases). V was trimmed by 6 bases and J by 6 bases, leaving 23 bases between them. The germline V gene encodes CDR1 SQVTM and CDR2 ANQGSEA. This CDR3 has 15 residues. CDR3 in amino acids: CSVRKAGVASNGYTF. For the CDR3, the DNA is TGCAGCGTACGTAAGGCAGGGGTGGCTTCAAATGGCTACACCTTC. The full variable domain, in which reference TRBV29-1 and TRBJ1-2 provide the parts outside the CDR3, is SAVISQKPSRDICQRGTSLTIQCQVDSQVTMMFWYRQQPGQSLTLIATANQGSEATYESGFVIDKFPISRPNLTFSTLTVSNMSPEDSSIYLCSVRKAGVASNGYTFGSGTRLTVV.

J is TRBJ2-1 and V is TRBV19; D is possibly TRBD2 (5 bases). The V end lost 7 bases, the J end lost 7 bases, and 14 bases lay between the germline ends. CDR1 LNHDA and CDR2 SQIVND come from the germline V gene (reference sequence). CDR3 size: 13 residues. CDR3 nucleotides: TGTGCCAGTACCTGGGGTAGCGTGAATGAGCAGTTCTTC. Translated, it gives CASTWGSVNEQFF.

This clone was observed once. This chain uses TRBV7-9 with TRBJ1-5, with a weak D call TRBD1 (6 bases). Germline V gives CDR1 SEHNR, CDR2 FQNEAQ (reference sequence). Between the trimmed V and J ends, which lost 4 bases and 4 bases, there was a span of 8 bases. This CDR3 comprises 13 residues. DNA of the CDR3: TGTGCCAGCAGCTCGGGACATAATCAGCCCCAGCATTTT. Protein product: CASSSGHNQPQHF. Based on the CDR3 plus reference TRBV7-9 and TRBJ1-5, the full variable domain is DTGVSQNPRHKITKRGQNVTFRCDPISEHNRLYWYRQTLGQGPEFLTYFQNEAQLEKSRLLSDRFSAERPKGSFSTLEIQRTEQGDSAMYLCASSSGHNQPQHFGDGTRLSIL.

This chain links TRBV27 with TRBJ1-1; no reliable D call. The germline V gene encodes CDR1 MNHEY and CDR2 SMNVEV (reference sequence). The CDR3 covers 13 residues. With 0 bases removed from V and 0 bases from J, the gap between germline ends came to 2 bases. CDR3 amino acids: CASSLSVNTEAFF. The CDR3 DNA sequence: TGTGCCAGCAGTTTATCCGTGAACACTGAAGCTTTCTTT.

The J gene is TRBJ2-5, the V gene TRBV29-1; D may be TRBD1 (6 bases). Gene TRBJ2-7 matches the end of the DNA better, so the J call may be wrong. From germline, CDR1 is SQVTM and CDR2 ANQGSEA. The CDR3 is 13 residues long. The DNA for the CDR3 is TGCAGCGTCGACACAGGGAGCTCCTACGAGCAGTACTTC. Its protein is CSVDTGSSYEQYF.

This chain joins TRBV6-5 and TRBJ1-2, with 9 bases identical to TRBD1. Unmatched junction bases numbered 7, after V lost 8 bases and J lost 0 bases. Looked up from germline, CDR1 is MNHEY and CDR2 is SVGAGI. CDR3 size: 15 residues. The CDR3 coding sequence is TGTGCCAGCCGAACAGGGGGCCCAGCTAACTATGGCTACACCTTC. This sequence encodes CASRTGGPANYGYTF.

The V gene is TRBV9, the J gene TRBJ2-7; D is uncertain. The CDR3 is 13 amino acids. Germline CDR1 SGDLS, CDR2 YYNGEE. The germline V and J ends were trimmed by 0 bases and 0 bases, with 4 bases remaining between them. Written as DNA, the CDR3 is TGTGCCAGCAGCGTAGAGAGCTCCTACGAGCAGTACTTC. Translated, it gives CASSVESSYEQYF. Drawing the rest from reference TRBV9 and TRBJ2-7, the complete variable domain is DSGVTQTPKHLITATGQRVTLRCSPRSGDLSVYWYQQSLDQGLQFLIQYYNGEERAKGNILERFSAQQFPDLHSELNLSSLELGDSALYFCASSVESSYEQYFGPGTRLTVT.

This clone turned up a few times. The chain employs TRBV7-2 and TRBJ2-5, with 9 bases identical to TRBD2. V dropped 3 bases and J dropped 7; count of bases not matched to a gene: 12. There are 16 residues in the CDR3. CDR1 is SGHTA and CDR2 is FQGNSA in the germline V gene. The CDR3 nucleotides read TGTGCCAGCAGCTTTGGTGTAGCGGGAGCTCTTTTGACCCAGTACTTC. It is translated as CASSFGVAGALLTQYF.

The chain employs TRBV4-1 and TRBJ2-7; the D gene is possibly TRBD2 (6 bases). This CDR3 is built from 16 residues. The ends were cut back, 0 bases at V and 4 bases at J, with 16 bases in the middle. Germline lookup yields CDR1 MGHRA and CDR2 YSYEKL. CDR3 sequence: CASSQDDTGLRYEQYF. DNA for the CDR3: TGCGCCAGCAGCCAAGATGATACGGGACTGAGATACGAGCAGTACTTC.

The rearrangement links TRBV6-5 to TRBJ1-5; D might be TRBD1 (5 bases). Trimming left V 7 bases short and J 6 bases short, with 7 bases between. This CDR3 contains 11 residues. The germline gives CDR1 MNHEY, CDR2 SVGAGI. The DNA of the CDR3 is TGTGCCAGCACCGGGGGTCAGCCCCAGCATTTT. It yields the protein CASTGGQPQHF.